The sequence of this T cell receptor (beta chain) was determined in a study of identifying expanded T cells in peripheral blood (dated by TCRdb to the late 2010s). In the study overall: Technical replicates were generated by sequencing separate aliquots of the same genomic DNA pool, with four replicates compared pairwise.

During the collection period, no immune events, such as infections, were documented for the healthy donors. Healthy-donor blood repertoires served as a training cohort to calibrate time-dependent variance in a beta-binomial model of T-cell clone differential abundance. The training cohort was composed of some ten healthy donors, 3 female and 7 male. Donor ages ranged from 29 to 64 years, with an average of approximately 43 years. Whole blood from each healthy donor was obtained from a commercial supplier and was collected at three time points around 15 days apart. Genomic DNA was extracted from unsorted whole blood for immunosequencing. CDR1 SGHTS and CDR2 YDEGEE were looked up in the germline V gene. The CDR3 runs 16 amino acids, cysteine and phenylalanine included. The sequence is cut down to CDR3 DNA, 48 bases in frame from base 1. The germline ends are 11 bases apart after V is trimmed by 1 base and J by 0 bases.

The investigation overall reported the following: Variance in clone template counts between roughly two-week samples significantly increased with total template count across all healthy donors. Between technical replicates the binomial model flagged roughly 1.1 differentially abundant clones, whereas over around two weeks the binomial model flagged about 15 and over roughly four weeks about 19. The authors expected that biological variance in healthy repertoires might rise further over much longer intervals, such as months to years. The beta-binomial model significantly reduced the number of clones called differentially abundant and the false-positive rate across all healthy-donor time intervals.

Concerning this clone itself: It lacks a known antigen. No quality values exist for individual bases; no much larger clone is one base distant.

TCRbeta CDR3 regions were profiled by bias-controlled multiplex PCR amplification of genomic DNA with the immunoSEQ Assay. Per the authors' processing: To quantify the absolute abundance of each unique TCRbeta CDR3 region, the sequences were collapsed and filtered. Two models were used to test differential abundance: a binomial model (Fisher-equivalent) and a beta-binomial model that adds time-dependent variance fitted from healthy donors. Clones with fewer than 5 combined templates were removed, and a clone was called differentially abundant if the clone's Benjamini-Hochberg FDR was below 0.01. Using the form v = (b*log(k)+a)^2, the beta-binomial variance was modeled as a function of the total template count across the two samples. Held by TCRdb, this immuneACCESS table contains in-frame sequences only and omits some clones. Under half of the omission traces to an unresolved V gene where checked; the cause of the rest is unknown. Clone size and V and J calls were adopted from that table, with D and trimming inferred from the DNA. Here the sample has around 60,000 clones; around 86% occur a single time. Of the sample, roughly 18% is held by the ten largest clones.

The specimen was blood. The TCR comes from a person aged 18-70 years in good health. The sequence is built from TRBV5-8 and TRBJ1-3, with the D gene too uncertain to name. CDR3 sequence: CASSLWSQPSGNTIYF. In nucleotides, the sequence is TGTGCCAGCAGCTTGTGGAGTCAGCCCTCTGGAAACACCATATATTTT.